This T cell receptor (beta chain) was obtained from a study of T cells after posttransplantation cyclophosphamide. Method: immunoSEQ multiplex PCR; TCRdb's copy keeps in-frame clones and lacks some. This sample has approximately 25,000 clones, each found more than once. This clone was picked up many times. Its specificity is not known. A marrow graft followed busulfan-fludarabine conditioning, with cyclophosphamide on days +3 and +4. CDR1 and CDR2 (germline): MNHEY, SVGAGI. The CDR3 loop spans 15 amino acids. With V trimmed by 5 bases and J by 5 bases, 5 bases remained unmatched. Study-level points and caveats: After PTCy, TRB diversity resembled that of CNI/methotrexate controls. Skin or GI-infiltrating T cells shared few TRB sequences with blood. Later blood repertoires were often dominated by clones from the donor CD8+ memory compartment.

This sequence joins TRBV6-5 and TRBJ2-1; 11 positions match TRBD2. The specimen comprised PBMCs, sampled after allogeneic stem cell transplant with posttransplant cyclophosphamide. This TCR came from a young adult male patient who received an allogeneic stem cell transplant from a related donor, was CMV-positive, and had no GVHD. The graft donor may be the source of some T cells. CDR3: CASSVSGRAHNEQFF. The CDR3, as DNA: TGTGCCAGCAGTGTTAGCGGGAGGGCCCACAATGAGCAGTTCTTC.